This T cell receptor (beta chain) was retrieved from a study of T-cell memory formation after mild COVID-19. Points from the study as a whole: Whether day 37 second-wave clones are SARS-CoV-2-specific was not confirmed.

Looked up from germline, CDR1 is SGHRS and CDR2 is YFSETQ. This CDR3 has 13 residues. Using its own MiXCR run on the 5' RACE reads, TCRdb lists one record per CDR3 protein. The sample has hundreds of thousands of distinct CDR3 sequences, around 15% seen once; the top ten hold 22%. This clonotype was observed a few times. Its cognate antigen is unknown. A read error may account for a junction end that differs from germline. The chain is built from TRBV5-1 and TRBJ2-1; 10 nucleotides agree with TRBD1. The sample taken for sequencing was PBMCs or a T cell subset sorted from them (not recorded which). The receptor was derived from a man aged 18 to 29 who had mild COVID-19 (a few samples of this study predate the infection). Cell type and time point are not known. The chain's CDR3 is CASSLDGQGEDIF. CDR3 nucleotide sequence: TGCGCCAGCAGCTTGGATGGACAGGGGGAAGATATCTTC.